Shown below are 20 T cell receptor beta chains from a single sample sequenced in a study of blood T cell repertoires in COVID-19. Sequencing was performed with immunoSEQ multiplex PCR; in TCRdb, only in-frame clones are kept and a portion is missing. Seen here are about 140,000 clones, 81% observed once, and the top ten hold 7% to 10%. Sequenced input: peripheral blood. Every receptor here comes from a human donor in a cohort sampled during active COVID-19.

The chain joins TRBV7-2 to TRBJ1-1; possible D gene TRBD1, 5 bases. CDR3 length: 15 residues. V lost 6 bases to trimming and J lost 4 bases, with 18 bases between them. CDR1 and CDR2 (germline): SGHTA, FQGNSA. CDR3 bases: TGTGCCAGCAGTCCTTGGGGGACCGGGGGCACTGAAGCTTTCTTT. Protein product: CASSPWGTGGTEAFF.

The chain employs TRBV7-2 and TRBJ2-1, with 8 bases that match TRBD2. The CDR3 loop spans 14 amino acids. The germline CDR1 and CDR2 sequences are SGHTA and FQGNSA. Trimming took 7 bases from V and 6 from J; bases not matched to a gene: 8. DNA of the CDR3: TGTGCCAGCACCGGGACTAGTTTAGGCAATGAGCAGTTCTTC. Its protein product is CASTGTSLGNEQFF.

The chain links TRBV27 to TRBJ2-5; TRBD1 matches 11 bases. Germline V gives CDR1 MNHEY, CDR2 SMNVEV (reference sequence). The CDR3 is 20 residues long. V trimming: 3 bases; J trimming: 4 bases; junction bases outside the gene matches: 19. The CDR3: CASSFKPGYPGQGAGETQYF. The DNA of the CDR3 is TGTGCCAGCAGTTTCAAGCCCGGGTATCCCGGACAGGGGGCTGGAGAGACCCAGTACTTC.

This clone was seen a single time. This chain joins TRBV11-2 and TRBJ2-5; D uncertain. The CDR3 totals 12 residues. With 4 bases removed from V and 2 bases from J, the gap between germline ends came to 5 bases. Germline lookup yields CDR1 SGHAT and CDR2 FQNNGV. CDR3 amino acids: CASSWRQETQYF. The CDR3 DNA reads as TGTGCCAGCAGCTGGAGACAAGAGACCCAGTACTTC.

The rearrangement joins TRBV15 to TRBJ2-7; a possible D gene is TRBD1 (6 bases). Germline CDR1 LNHNV, CDR2 YYDKDF (reference sequence). This CDR3 contains 14 residues. The V end lost 4 bases, the J end lost 4 bases, and 14 bases lay between the germline ends. In DNA, the CDR3 is TGTGCCACCAGCAAACCGGGACAAGATTACGAGCAGTACTTC. Its translation: CATSKPGQDYEQYF.

The J gene is TRBJ2-7, the V gene TRBV3-1 (or the pseudogene TRBV3-2), with TRBD2 matching 15 bases. Germline CDR1 and CDR2: LGHDT and YNNKEL (reference sequence). This CDR3 has 16 amino acids. The ends lost 2 bases at V and 5 bases at J; junction bases unmatched: 4. The CDR3 loop is CASSQRTSGRADEQYF. Written as DNA, the CDR3 is TGTGCCAGCAGCCAACGGACTAGCGGGAGGGCCGACGAGCAGTACTTC.

The chain links TRBV4-1 to TRBJ2-3, with 7 bases that match TRBD2. This CDR3 region has 16 residues. Germline trimming cut 1 base from V and 3 bases from J; bases unmatched to any gene: 7. Germline V gives CDR1 MGHRA, CDR2 YSYEKL. CDR3 residues: CASSQVREAGTDTQYF. DNA for the CDR3: TGCGCCAGCAGCCAAGTTCGGGAGGCAGGGACAGATACGCAGTATTTT.

This chain joins TRBV28 and TRBJ1-2, with TRBD1 matching 7 bases. The CDR3 length is 15 residues. Trimming removed 5 bases from V and 2 bases from J; junction bases left unmatched: 8. CDR1 is MDHEN, CDR2 SYDVKM, per germline. The CDR3 reads CASSPPGQLNYGYTF. In DNA form, the CDR3 reads TGTGCCAGCAGTCCTCCGGGACAGCTAAACTATGGCTACACCTTC.

V and J are TRBV4-1 and TRBJ2-5, with 11 bases lining up with TRBD1. There are 18 residues in the CDR3. With 0 bases clipped from V and 5 bases from J, the junction kept 11 bases outside the gene matches. CDR1 is MGHRA and CDR2 is YSYEKL in the germline V gene. CDR3 amino acids: CASSQDPGTGGRRETQYF. As DNA, the CDR3 is TGCGCCAGCAGCCAAGATCCCGGGACAGGGGGTAGGAGGGAGACCCAGTACTTC.

This clone was seen just once. This chain connects TRBV2 to TRBJ1-5, with a possible D match to TRBD1 (6 bases). In germline, CDR1 is SNHLY, CDR2 FYNNEI. Between the trimmed V and J ends, which lost 1 base and 16 bases, there was a span of 14 bases. This CDR3 has 12 amino acids. DNA of the CDR3: TGTGCCAGCAGTGAAGGTTTACAGGGTAAACATTTT. Its protein is CASSEGLQGKHF.

This clone was recorded once. The chain combines TRBV5-1 with TRBJ2-3, with D possibly matching TRBD1 (5 bases). V was shortened by 1 base and J by 0 bases, with 9 bases between the two germline ends. Germline CDR1 SGHRS, CDR2 YFSETQ. The CDR3 is 15 residues long. The CDR3 region has the DNA TGCGCCAGCAGCTTGCAGGGAAGCAGCACAGATACGCAGTATTTT. This sequence encodes CASSLQGSSTDTQYF.

The V call is TRBV3-1 (or the pseudogene TRBV3-2), the J call TRBJ2-1; TRBD2 aligns across 8 bases. V dropped 4 bases and J dropped 6; count of bases not matched to a gene: 14. The CDR3 loop spans 17 amino acids. CDR1 LGHDT and CDR2 YNNKEL come from the germline V gene (reference sequence). The CDR3 DNA is TGTGCCAGCAGCCCCCAGACCCGCTCCCGGGGGGGCAATGAGCAGTTCTTC. It encodes CASSPQTRSRGGNEQFF.

The chain employs TRBV19 and TRBJ1-2; 8 bases line up with TRBD1. Germline CDR1 and CDR2: LNHDA and SQIVND (reference sequence). The CDR3 length is 16 residues. V gave up 5 bases and J gave up 4 bases; unmatched junction bases: 12. CDR3 in DNA: TGTGCCAGTAGTGTTGGCGCGGACAGGGCGGTCTATGGCTACACCTTC. Amino acids: CASSVGADRAVYGYTF.

The chain combines TRBV4-3 with TRBJ2-1; D may be TRBD2 (7 bases). Germline loops: CDR1 LGHNA, CDR2 YSLEER. The CDR3 has 19 amino acids. With 3 bases removed from V and 2 bases from J, the gap between germline ends came to 23 bases. DNA for the CDR3: TGCGCCAGCAGCCAGGGGGGGGACGGGGGCCTACTCACCTACAATGAGCAGTTCTTC. Amino acids: CASSQGGDGGLLTYNEQFF.

This sequence joins TRBV10-1 and TRBJ2-7, with TRBD1 matching over 7 bases. The CDR3 spans 12 residues. V lost 6 bases and J lost 6; bases outside the gene matches: 5. Germline CDR1 WNHNN, CDR2 SYGVQD (reference sequence). CDR3 region: CASSPTGCEQYF. CDR3 coding DNA: TGCGCCAGCAGCCCGACAGGGTGCGAGCAGTACTTC.

The chain combines TRBV4-2 with TRBJ2-1; maybe TRBD2 (6 bases). The CDR3 spans 16 residues. The V gene's germline CDR1 is LGHNA and CDR2 YNFKEQ. Trimming cost V 4 bases and J 4 bases, with 17 bases left between them. The CDR3: CASSRLPGLAYNEQFF. Here the CDR3 DNA reads TGTGCCAGCAGCCGGCTACCGGGACTCGCTTACAATGAGCAGTTCTTC.

The genes are TRBV3-1 (or the pseudogene TRBV3-2) and TRBJ1-5, with D tentatively TRBD1 (6 bases). The CDR3 covers 15 residues. Looked up from germline, CDR1 is LGHDT and CDR2 is YNNKEL (reference sequence). Deletions cut 4 bases from V and 0 bases from J, with 10 bases between. CDR3 nucleotides: TGTGCCAGCAGCCCGGGACACAATAGCAATCAGCCCCAGCATTTT. Protein product: CASSPGHNSNQPQHF.

The chain uses TRBV7-8 and TRBJ1-5; the D gene is possibly TRBD1 (6 bases). Germline values: CDR1 SGHVS, CDR2 FQNEAQ. Deletions cut 3 bases from V and 0 bases from J, with 15 bases between. The CDR3 is 17 residues long. CDR3 loop: CASSFRDKGYSNQPQHF. Written as DNA, the CDR3 is TGTGCCAGCAGCTTCCGGGACAAGGGCTATAGCAATCAGCCCCAGCATTTT.

The chain recombines TRBV27 with TRBJ2-1; D perhaps matches TRBD2 (7 bases). Trimming cost V 2 bases and J 2 bases, with 13 bases left between them. The CDR3 length is 16 residues. Germline V gene data show CDR1 as MNHEY and CDR2 as SMNVEV (reference sequence). This CDR3 reads CASSLGGGDPYNEQFF. The CDR3 DNA follows: TGTGCCAGCAGTTTAGGAGGGGGGGACCCCTACAATGAGCAGTTCTTC.

The DNA for the CDR3 is TGCGCCAGCAGCCCTGGTCTAGCGGCCATCTCCTACGAGCAGTACTTC. Translating gives CASSPGLAAISYEQYF. The chain couples TRBV4-3 to TRBJ2-7, with 7 bases fitting TRBD2. Losses at the gene ends were 4 bases for V and 0 bases for J; bases not matched to a gene: 9. The germline V gene has CDR1 LGHNA and CDR2 YSLEER. This CDR3 spans 16 amino acids.